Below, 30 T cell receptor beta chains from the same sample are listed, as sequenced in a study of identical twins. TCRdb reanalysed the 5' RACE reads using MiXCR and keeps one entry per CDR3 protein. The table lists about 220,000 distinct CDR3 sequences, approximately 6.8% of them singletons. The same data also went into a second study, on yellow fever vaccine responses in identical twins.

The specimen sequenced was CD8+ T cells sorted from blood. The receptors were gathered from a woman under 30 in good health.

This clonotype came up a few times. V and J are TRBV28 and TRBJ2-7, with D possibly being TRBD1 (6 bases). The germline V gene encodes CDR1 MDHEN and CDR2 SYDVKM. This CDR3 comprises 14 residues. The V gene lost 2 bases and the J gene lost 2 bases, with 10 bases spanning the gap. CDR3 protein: CASSLTRGTYEQYF. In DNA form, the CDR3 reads TGTGCCAGCAGTTTAACGAGGGGGACCTACGAGCAGTACTTC.

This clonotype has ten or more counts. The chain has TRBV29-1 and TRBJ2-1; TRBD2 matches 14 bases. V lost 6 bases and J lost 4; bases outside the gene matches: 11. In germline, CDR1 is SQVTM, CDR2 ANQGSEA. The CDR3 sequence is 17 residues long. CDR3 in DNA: TGCAGCGTCTGGATAATGACTAGCGGGGGGGCATACAATGAGCAGTTCTTC. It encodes CSVWIMTSGGAYNEQFF.

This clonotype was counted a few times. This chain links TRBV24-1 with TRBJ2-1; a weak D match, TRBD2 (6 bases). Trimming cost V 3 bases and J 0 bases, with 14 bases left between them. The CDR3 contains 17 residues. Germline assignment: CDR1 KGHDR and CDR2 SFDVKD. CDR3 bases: TGTGCCACCAGTGATCCTCGGGACTCGACCTCCTACAATGAGCAGTTCTTC. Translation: CATSDPRDSTSYNEQFF.

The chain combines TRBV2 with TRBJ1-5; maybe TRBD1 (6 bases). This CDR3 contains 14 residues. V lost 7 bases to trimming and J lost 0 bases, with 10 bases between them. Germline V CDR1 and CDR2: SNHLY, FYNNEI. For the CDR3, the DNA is TGTGCCAGCAACCCAGGGGATAGCAATCAGCCCCAGCATTTT. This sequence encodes CASNPGDSNQPQHF.

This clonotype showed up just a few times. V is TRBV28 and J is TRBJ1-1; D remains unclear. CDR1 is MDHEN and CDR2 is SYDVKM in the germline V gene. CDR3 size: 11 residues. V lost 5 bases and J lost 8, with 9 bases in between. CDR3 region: CASSPRGEAFF. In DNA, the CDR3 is TGTGCCAGCAGTCCCCGCGGGGAAGCTTTCTTT. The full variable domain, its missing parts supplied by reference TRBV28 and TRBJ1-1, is DVKVTQSSRYLVKRTGEKVFLECVQDMDHENMFWYRQDPGLGLRLIYFSYDVKMKEKGDIPEGYSVSREKKERFSLILESASTNQTSMYLCASSPRGEAFFGQGTRLTVV.

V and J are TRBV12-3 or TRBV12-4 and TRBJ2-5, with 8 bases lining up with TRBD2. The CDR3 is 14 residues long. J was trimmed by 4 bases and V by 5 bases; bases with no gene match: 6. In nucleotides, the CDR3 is TGTGCCAGCAGTAACGGGGGGGCCGGAGAGACCCAGTACTTC. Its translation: CASSNGGAGETQYF.

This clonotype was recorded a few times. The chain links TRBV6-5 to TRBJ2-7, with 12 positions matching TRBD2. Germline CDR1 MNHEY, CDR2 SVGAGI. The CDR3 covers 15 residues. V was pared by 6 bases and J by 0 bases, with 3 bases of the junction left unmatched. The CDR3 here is CASSLTSGSSYEQYV. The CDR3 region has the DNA TGTGCCAGCAGCTTGACTAGCGGGAGCTCCTACGAGCAGTACGTC.

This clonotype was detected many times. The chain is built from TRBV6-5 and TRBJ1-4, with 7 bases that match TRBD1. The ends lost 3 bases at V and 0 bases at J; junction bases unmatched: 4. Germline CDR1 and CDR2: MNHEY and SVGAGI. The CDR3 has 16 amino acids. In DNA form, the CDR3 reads TGTGCCAGCAGTTATGGGACAGTTGCAACTAATGAAAAACTGTTTTTT. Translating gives CASSYGTVATNEKLFF.

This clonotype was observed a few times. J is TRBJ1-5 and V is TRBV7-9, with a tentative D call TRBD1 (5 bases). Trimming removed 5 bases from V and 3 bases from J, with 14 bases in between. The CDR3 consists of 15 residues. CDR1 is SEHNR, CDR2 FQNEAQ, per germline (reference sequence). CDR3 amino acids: CASSGDPGYNQPQHF. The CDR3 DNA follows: TGTGCCAGCAGCGGCGACCCAGGGTACAATCAGCCCCAGCATTTT.

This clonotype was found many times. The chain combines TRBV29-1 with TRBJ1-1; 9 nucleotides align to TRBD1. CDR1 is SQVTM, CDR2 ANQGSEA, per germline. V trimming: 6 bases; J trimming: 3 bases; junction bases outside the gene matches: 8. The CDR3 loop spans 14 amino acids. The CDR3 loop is CSVEQGAADTEAFF. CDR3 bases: TGCAGCGTCGAACAGGGGGCAGCTGACACTGAAGCTTTCTTT. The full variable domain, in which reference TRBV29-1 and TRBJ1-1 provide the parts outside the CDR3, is SAVISQKPSRDICQRGTSLTIQCQVDSQVTMMFWYRQQPGQSLTLIATANQGSEATYESGFVIDKFPISRPNLTFSTLTVSNMSPEDSSIYLCSVEQGAADTEAFFGQGTRLTVV.

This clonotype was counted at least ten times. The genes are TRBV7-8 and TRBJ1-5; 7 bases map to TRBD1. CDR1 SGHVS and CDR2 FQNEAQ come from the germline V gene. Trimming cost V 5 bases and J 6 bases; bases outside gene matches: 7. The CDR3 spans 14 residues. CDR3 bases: TGTGCCAGCAGCCCGCCAGGGGGGTTTCAGCCCCAGCATTTT. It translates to CASSPPGGFQPQHF.

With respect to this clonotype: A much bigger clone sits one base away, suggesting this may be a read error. Here the CDR3 DNA reads TGTGCCACCAGCCAAGTGGGCCCATGGGACTCAGGCTCCTACGAGCAGTACTTC. Protein product: CATSQVGPWDSGSYEQYF. V is TRBV3-1 and J is TRBJ2-7, with a tentative D call TRBD2 (6 bases). The V gene's germline CDR1 is LGHDT and CDR2 YNNKEL (reference sequence). There are 18 residues in the CDR3.

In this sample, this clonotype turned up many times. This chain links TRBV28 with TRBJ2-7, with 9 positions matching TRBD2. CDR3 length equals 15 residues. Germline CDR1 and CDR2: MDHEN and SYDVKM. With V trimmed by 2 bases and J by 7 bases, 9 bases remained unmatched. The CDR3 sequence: CASSLGTSIPQEQYF. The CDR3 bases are TGTGCCAGCAGTTTAGGGACTAGCATTCCCCAAGAGCAGTACTTC.

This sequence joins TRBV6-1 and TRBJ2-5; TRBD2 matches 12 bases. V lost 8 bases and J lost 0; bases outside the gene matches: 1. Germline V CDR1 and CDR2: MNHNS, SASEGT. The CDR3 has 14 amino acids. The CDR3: CASGLAGNQETQYF. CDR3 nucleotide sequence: TGTGCCAGCGGACTAGCGGGGAACCAAGAGACCCAGTACTTC.

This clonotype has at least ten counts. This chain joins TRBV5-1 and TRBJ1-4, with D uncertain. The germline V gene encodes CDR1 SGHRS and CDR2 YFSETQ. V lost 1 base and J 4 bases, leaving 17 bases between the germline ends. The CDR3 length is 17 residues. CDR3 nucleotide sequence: TGCGCCAGCAGCTTGTCTCGGCGGGCCGCACGTAATGAAAAACTGTTTTTT. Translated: CASSLSRRAARNEKLFF.

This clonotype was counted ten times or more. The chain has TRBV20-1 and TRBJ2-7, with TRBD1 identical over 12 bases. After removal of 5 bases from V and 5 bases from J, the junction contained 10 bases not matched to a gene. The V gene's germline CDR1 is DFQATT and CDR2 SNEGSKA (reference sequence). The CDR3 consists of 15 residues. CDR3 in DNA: TGCAGTGCTTCGGCCGGGACAGGGGGCTTCGACGAGCAGTACGTC. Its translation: CSASAGTGGFDEQYV.

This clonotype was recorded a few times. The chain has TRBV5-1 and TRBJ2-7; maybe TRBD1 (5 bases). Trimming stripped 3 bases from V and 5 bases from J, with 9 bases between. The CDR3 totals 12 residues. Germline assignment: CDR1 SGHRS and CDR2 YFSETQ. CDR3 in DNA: TGCGCCAGCAGCTCGGACATCGACGAGCAGTACTTC. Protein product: CASSSDIDEQYF.

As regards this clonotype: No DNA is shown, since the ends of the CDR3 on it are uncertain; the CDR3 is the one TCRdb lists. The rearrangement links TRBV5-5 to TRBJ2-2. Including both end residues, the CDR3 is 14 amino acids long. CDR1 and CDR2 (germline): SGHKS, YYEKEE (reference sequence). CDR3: CASSSELLSWELLF.

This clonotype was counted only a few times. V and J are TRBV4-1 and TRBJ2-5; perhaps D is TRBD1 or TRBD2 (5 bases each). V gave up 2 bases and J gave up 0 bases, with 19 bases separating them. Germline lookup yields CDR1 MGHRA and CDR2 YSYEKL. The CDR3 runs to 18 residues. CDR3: CASSQKRKGRGDQETQYF. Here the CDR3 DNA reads TGCGCCAGCAGCCAAAAGCGGAAGGGGAGAGGGGACCAAGAGACCCAGTACTTC.

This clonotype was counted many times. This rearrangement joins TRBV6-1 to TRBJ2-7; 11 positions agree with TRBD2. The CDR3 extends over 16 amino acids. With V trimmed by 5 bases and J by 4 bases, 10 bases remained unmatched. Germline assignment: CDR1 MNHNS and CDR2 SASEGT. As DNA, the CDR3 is TGTGCCAGCAGTCCTCGGACTAGCGGGCGGACTTACGAGCAGTACTTC. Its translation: CASSPRTSGRTYEQYF.

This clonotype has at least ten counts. The CDR3 sequence: CASSFHRANQPQHF. In DNA, the CDR3 is TGTGCCAGCAGTTTCCACAGGGCCAATCAGCCCCAGCATTTT. V gene TRBV12-3 or TRBV12-4 combines with J gene TRBJ1-5, with a possible D match to TRBD1 (6 bases). V gave up 3 bases and J gave up 3 bases, with 9 bases separating them. The CDR3 sequence is 14 residues long.

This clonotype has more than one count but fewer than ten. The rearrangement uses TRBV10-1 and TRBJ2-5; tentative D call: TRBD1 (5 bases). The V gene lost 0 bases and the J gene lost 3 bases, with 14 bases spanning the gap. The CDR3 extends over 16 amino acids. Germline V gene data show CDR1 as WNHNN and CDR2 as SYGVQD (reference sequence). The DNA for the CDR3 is TGCGCCAGCAGTGAGTCCGACAGCTTTAAGAAAGAGACCCAGTACTTC. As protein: CASSESDSFKKETQYF.

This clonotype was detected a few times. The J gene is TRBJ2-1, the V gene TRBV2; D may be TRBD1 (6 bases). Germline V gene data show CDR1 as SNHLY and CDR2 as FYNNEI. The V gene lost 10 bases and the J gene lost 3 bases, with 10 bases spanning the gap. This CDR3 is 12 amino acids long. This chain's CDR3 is CANRAHYNEQFF. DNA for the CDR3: TGTGCCAACAGGGCACACTACAATGAGCAGTTCTTC.

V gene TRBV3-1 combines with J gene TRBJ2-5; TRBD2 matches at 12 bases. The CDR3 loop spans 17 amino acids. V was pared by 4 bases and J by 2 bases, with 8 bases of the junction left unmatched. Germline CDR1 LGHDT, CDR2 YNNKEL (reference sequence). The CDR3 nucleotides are TGTGCCAGCAGCCCCGGGACTAGCGGGCGGGCTCAAGAGACCCAGTACTTC. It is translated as CASSPGTSGRAQETQYF.

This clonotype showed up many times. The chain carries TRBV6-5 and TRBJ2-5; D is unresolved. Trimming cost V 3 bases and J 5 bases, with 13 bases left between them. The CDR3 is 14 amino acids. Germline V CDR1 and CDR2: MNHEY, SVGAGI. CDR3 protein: CASSYELPMETQYF. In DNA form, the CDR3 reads TGTGCCAGCAGTTATGAACTCCCCATGGAGACCCAGTACTTC.

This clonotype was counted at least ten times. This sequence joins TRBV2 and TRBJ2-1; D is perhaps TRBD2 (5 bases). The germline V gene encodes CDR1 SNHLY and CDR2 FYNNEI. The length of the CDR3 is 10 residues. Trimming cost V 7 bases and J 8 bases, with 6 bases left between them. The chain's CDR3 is CASTGYEQFF. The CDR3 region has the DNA TGTGCCAGCACGGGATATGAGCAGTTCTTC.

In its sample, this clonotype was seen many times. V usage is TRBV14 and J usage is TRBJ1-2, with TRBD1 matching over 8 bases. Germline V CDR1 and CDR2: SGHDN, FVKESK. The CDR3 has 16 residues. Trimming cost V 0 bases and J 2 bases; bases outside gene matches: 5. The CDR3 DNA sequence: TGTGCCAGCAGCCAAGACCAGGGGGCCTGGAACTATGGCTACACCTTC. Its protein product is CASSQDQGAWNYGYTF.

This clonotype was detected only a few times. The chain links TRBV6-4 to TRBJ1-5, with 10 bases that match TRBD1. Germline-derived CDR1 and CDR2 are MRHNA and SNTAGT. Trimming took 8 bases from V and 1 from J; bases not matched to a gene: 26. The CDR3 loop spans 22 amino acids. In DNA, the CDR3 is TGTGCCAGCCAGCAGTTTAAGGCTCCCCGGACAGGGGGGTTGAGAAGCAATCAGCCCCAGCATTTT. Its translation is CASQQFKAPRTGGLRSNQPQHF.

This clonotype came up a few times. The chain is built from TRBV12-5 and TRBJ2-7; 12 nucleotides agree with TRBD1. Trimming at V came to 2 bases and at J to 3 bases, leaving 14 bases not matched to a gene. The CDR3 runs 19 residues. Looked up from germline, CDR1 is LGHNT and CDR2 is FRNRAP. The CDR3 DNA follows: TGTGCTAGTGGTTTGCCATCGAGATCCGGGACAGGGGGCGGCTACGAGCAGTACTTC. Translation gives CASGLPSRSGTGGGYEQYF.

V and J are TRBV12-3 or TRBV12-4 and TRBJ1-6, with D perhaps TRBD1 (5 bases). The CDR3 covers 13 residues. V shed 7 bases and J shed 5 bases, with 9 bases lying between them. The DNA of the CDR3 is TGTGCCAGCACCTTCAGGGATAATTCACCCCTCCACTTT. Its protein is CASTFRDNSPLHF.